Below, one TCR beta chain is given with its context. This clone was seen more than once but under ten times. No cognate antigen has been identified for it. No much larger clone is present one base from it, and per-base qualities are unavailable. Counted from cysteine to phenylalanine, this CDR3 has 16 amino acids. The entry retains the CDR3 DNA only, 48 bases that are in frame from base 1. V and J are truncated by 1 base and 3 bases respectively, leaving an intervening sequence of 13 bases. CDR1 and CDR2, looked up from the germline V gene, are SGHTA and FQGNSA. This sample stems from a study of cytomegalovirus exposure and HLA in healthy donors (dated by TCRdb to 2016 to 2017). About the study as a whole: An earlier analysis of some 620 of the donors reported under 300 Gb of sequence data and 117 million unique TCR beta sequences obtained from around 180 million T cells. An early release that covered roughly 600 HLA-typed donors contained approximately 300 gigabases of sequencing data and some 87 million unique TCR sequences. Of the roughly 400 genotyped donors, less than 90% were placed in the genetic ancestry cluster associated with self-reported Caucasian donors. The study was designed to test whether signatures of past pathogen exposure could be identified by cataloging public T cell receptors. The T cell repertoires of several hundred subjects were profiled by immunosequencing and related to cytomegalovirus serostatus. Along with the roughly 700-subject first cohort, a separate validation cohort of some 130 different subjects was used. The study combined high-throughput TCR immunosequencing, statistical association of individual TCRs with disease status, and machine learning to predict cytomegalovirus infection status. In a later analysis, previously published TCR beta repertoires from several hundred donors were re-analyzed and high-resolution HLA genotyping was added so that TCR occurrence patterns could be studied. Rather than drawing on any new phenotypic data, the later analysis identified candidate immune exposures from TCR beta sequences and the way those sequences occurred across donors. In an earlier analysis of roughly 580 of the donors, high-throughput TCR beta sequencing was used to judge whether each TCR beta V gene segment behaved as functional or pseudogenic. Donor age, sex, ethnicity and CMV serostatus were compiled together with the repertoire data. In a later genetic analysis, genome-wide SNP genotypes for 398 of the 666 donors were used, and that subset was treated as a discovery cohort. Every discovery cohort repertoire had been produced on one sequencing platform. HLA typing covered class I and class II loci at four-digit resolution. The number of typed donors differed by locus: roughly 620-630 for A, B, C, DRB1 and DQB1; some 500 for DQA1; 606 for DPA1; and 400 to 480 for DPB1. Because of strong linkage in the cohort, a handful of DR-DQ haplotypes were treated as single units for association and clustering. Across 300 to 500 genotyped donors of the cohort, an average of roughly 250,000 unique TCR beta nucleotide sequences per donor were sequenced, and roughly a sixth of those sequences were non-productive.

The cohort was made up of around 720 healthy bone marrow donors. At the time of sampling, all cohort members were nominally healthy, though unrecorded immune exposures were likely present. The donor tested CMV seropositive, placing the donor among the 289 seropositive members of the cohort. Every donor gave a peripheral blood sample, and the peripheral blood mononuclear cells from that sample were used for TCR beta sequencing. Genomic DNA extraction from the blood cell samples was performed with the Qiagen DNeasy Blood Extraction Kit. Library creation used the immunoSEQ multiplex PCR assay. For the multiplex PCR, a mixture combining 60 forward primers for TCR Vbeta segments and 13 reverse primers for TCR Jbeta segments was used. Amplification of the CDR3 region of rearranged TCR beta genes was performed with a multiplex PCR assay on genomic DNA. Amplified TCR beta libraries were sequenced as 87-base-pair reads on the Illumina HiSeq System. In the authors' own workflow: A later analysis counted 65 million to 90 million unique TCR beta chains across the 666 repertoires, and around 9.9 million of these chains were shared by at least two donors. A nearest-neighbor algorithm error-corrected the raw reads and collapsed the reads into unique sequences, merging closely related sequences to remove PCR and sequencing errors. Alignment of CDR3 sequences to IMGT reference sequences was used to assign V, D and J gene segments. Each retained sequence needed at least a six-nucleotide match to both a V gene segment and a J gene segment. A rearrangement counted as productive if the CDR3 had no stop codons and remained in frame with V and J, and every other rearrangement counted as non-productive. Following IMGT convention, CDR3 was defined as the stretch from the second conserved V-encoded cysteine to the conserved J-encoded phenylalanine. Sequences without an unambiguous match to a single V gene segment were excluded from the earlier analysis of approximately 560 of the donors. In an earlier analysis of several hundred of the donors, V segments were called functional above 56.7% productive rearrangements and were called segregating when the between-donor standard deviation exceeded 5%. To diagnose cytomegalovirus status from the catalog of TCR beta chain sequences, a statistical classification framework was built. In a later analysis, V and J genes were assigned by comparing TCR nucleotide sequences against IMGT/GENE-DB human TR gene sequences. Using the TCRdist pipeline, a later analysis assigned CDR3 sequences along with most-parsimonious VDJ recombination scenarios. In a later analysis, each TCR beta chain was defined by its CDR3 amino acid sequence together with its V-gene family, and reads lacking a unique V-gene family were excluded. In a later analysis, approximately 590 highly shared, low-generation-probability nucleotide sequences were removed to address suspected cross-contamination and a sequencing artifact. For each public chain, a later analysis derived a clonal expansion index from normalized ranks of inferred template counts within each repertoire. In a later analysis, generation probabilities were computed using a VDJ recombination model fitted to out-of-frame rearrangements, and the results were checked against IGoR. In a later analysis, TCR-TCR, TCR-HLA and TCR-CMV co-occurrence was scored with hypergeometric tests, and a repertoire-size bias correction was applied to TCR pairs. In a later analysis, false discovery rates were estimated by permuting HLA or CMV assignments 20 times. A later analysis grouped co-occurring TCRs with DBSCAN, adding TCRdist sequence similarity when clustering within HLA-allele-positive subsets. Repertoires with fewer than 30,000 or more than 120,000 public chains were left out of co-occurrence clustering, as were four to six repertoires with anomalous nucleotide sharing. TCRdb took over this immuneACCESS table, retaining in-frame rearrangements with V and J assigned. Such tables are incomplete; in checked studies, under half of the missing clones stem from an unresolved V gene, and the remainder is unexplained. V and J calls and clone size come straight from that table; D and trimming were deduced from the DNA. This sample is represented by 150,000 to 200,000 clones; approximately 79% of them were singletons. The leading ten clones occupy about 4.6% of the sample.

What the authors observed across the whole study: V-gene and J-gene trimming of TCR beta chains was associated with a missense DCLRE1C variant in a later genetic analysis, and the association was replicated in an independent cohort. An earlier analysis of approximately 570 of the donors showed that most TCR beta V segments appeared in productive rearrangements either about 90% or about 30% of the time, which broadly matched IMGT annotations. According to the authors, the approach could potentially be generalized to other disease states and immunological phenotypes. In the study, around 150 TCR beta chains were listed as associated with cytomegalovirus. Across donors, most TCR sequences were observed very rarely, whereas some public TCRs were present in many individuals. A cluster of highly shared sequence variants was judged likely to be a technical artifact of the sequencing pipeline. The 87-base-pair reads could not distinguish some IMGT-functional V segments, including TRBV6-2 and TRBV6-3, so those segments were excluded. The classifier was reported to diagnose cytomegalovirus status with high specificity and sensitivity in both the original cohort and the validation cohort. In a later analysis, several top co-occurrence clusters were reported to appear linked to parvovirus B19, influenza, CMV and Epstein-Barr virus. In a later genetic analysis, fewer N-insertions in productive TCRs were reported among donors in an Asian-associated ancestry cluster than the 666-donor mean. A few of the identified cytomegalovirus-associated TCR beta chains were confirmed in vitro to be specific for cytomegalovirus antigens. A further reported finding was that TCR beta sequences accurately predicted the HLA-A and HLA-B alleles for most subjects in the first cohort. Compared with equally common non-associated chains, HLA-associated TCR beta chains in a later analysis were more clonally expanded and had lower generation probabilities. According to a later analysis, most CMV-associated TCR beta chains appeared to be HLA-restricted, and the HLA associations seemed to be driven largely by CMV exposure. The only immune exposure information available for the cohort was CMV serostatus. The presence/absence analyses assumed that sequencing depth was roughly uniform across donors, and that assumption may not be true. When HLA alleles, especially DR and DQ, strongly co-occurred, TCR associations were difficult to assign to individual alleles. Correlated functional status among segregating V segments might reflect linkage disequilibrium, but an unknown experimental factor could not be ruled out. A later analysis found that TCR association rates varied across HLA loci, with DRB1 alleles showing the most associated TCRs and HLA-C alleles the fewest. At a false discovery rate of 0.05, a later analysis linked 16,951 TCR beta sequences to specific HLA alleles. Roughly 15 rarely observed V segments, including chromosome 9 orphons, were excluded from the earlier analysis of a few hundred of the donors because counts were too low. Because HLA typing was missing for some donors at each locus, association tests included only the typed subset. In this cohort, only TCR beta chains were sequenced, and detectable features were limited by the absence of alpha or paired-chain data.

The chain is made from TRBV7-2 and TRBJ1-3; a tentative D match to TRBD1 spans 5 bases. The clonotype comes from a woman younger than 45 in good health and CMV-seropositive. Source material: PBMCs. The sequence in DNA is TGTGCCAGCAGCTTAGTCGGGGCGGGGGGTGGAAACACCATATATTTT. It encodes CASSLVGAGGGNTIYF.